The 4 T cell receptor beta chains reported below all come from one sample, sequenced in a study of long-term antiretroviral therapy in people with HIV. Run at survey level, the immunoSEQ assay was version v3.0. Sequenced by immunoSEQ multiplex PCR; TCRdb stores in-frame clones only, minus some. The sample lists about 48,000 clones; about 88% were seen once. This sample comprised unsorted PBMCs, obtained 0.8 years after starting antiretroviral therapy. The receptors come from a woman between 18 and 29 years old with HIV.

V usage is TRBV4-1 and J usage is TRBJ2-7; D gene uncertain. Germline CDR1 MGHRA, CDR2 YSYEKL. The CDR3 sequence is 13 residues long. Trimming shortened V by 8 bases and J by 1 base, and 12 bases separated the two germline ends. CDR3 sequence (DNA): TGCGCCAGCGCTCAACAAGGATCCTACGAGCAGTACTTC. Its protein is CASAQQGSYEQYF.

This rearrangement joins TRBV6-5 to TRBJ1-3; tentative D call: TRBD1 (5 bases). The CDR3 consists of 14 residues. Trimming shortened V by 11 bases and J by 3 bases, and 17 bases separated the two germline ends. Germline-derived CDR1 and CDR2 are MNHEY and SVGAGI. The CDR3 nucleotides read TGTGCCTCCTCATGGGGGGTAGGTGGAAACACCATATATTTT. This codes for CASSWGVGGNTIYF.

This clone showed up just a few times. This rearrangement joins TRBV6-6 to TRBJ1-4; D unresolved. Trimming stripped 6 bases from V and 3 bases from J, with 8 bases between. The CDR3 has 13 residues. Germline V CDR1 and CDR2: MNHNY, SVGAGI (reference sequence). The CDR3 protein is CASSAAANEKLFF. The CDR3 coding sequence is TGTGCCAGCAGCGCCGCGGCTAATGAAAAACTGTTTTTT.

This clone was seen more than once but under ten times. The chain has TRBV7-8 and TRBJ1-2; D unresolved. This CDR3 comprises 16 residues. CDR1 and CDR2 (germline): SGHVS, FQNEAQ. Between the trimmed V and J ends, which lost 4 bases and 3 bases, there was a span of 18 bases. The CDR3 bases are TGTGCCAGCAGCTCACGGCCCTGGGAGACTGACTATGGCTACACCTTC. This encodes CASSSRPWETDYGYTF.